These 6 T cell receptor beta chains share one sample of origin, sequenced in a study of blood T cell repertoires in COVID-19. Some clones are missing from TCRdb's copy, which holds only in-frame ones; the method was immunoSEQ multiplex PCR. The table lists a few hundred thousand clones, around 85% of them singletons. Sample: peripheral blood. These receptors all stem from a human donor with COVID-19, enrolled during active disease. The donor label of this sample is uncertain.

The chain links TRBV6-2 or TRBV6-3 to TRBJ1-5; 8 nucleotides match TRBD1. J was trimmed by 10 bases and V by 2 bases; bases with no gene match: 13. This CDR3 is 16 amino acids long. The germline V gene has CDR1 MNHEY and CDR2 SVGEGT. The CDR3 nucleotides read TGTGCCAGCAGTTACATACAGGGGGTCATGGGTGAACCCCAGCATTTT. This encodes CASSYIQGVMGEPQHF.

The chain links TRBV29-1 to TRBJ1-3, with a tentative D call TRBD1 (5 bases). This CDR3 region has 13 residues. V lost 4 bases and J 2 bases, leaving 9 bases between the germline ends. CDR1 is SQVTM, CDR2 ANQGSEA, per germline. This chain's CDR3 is CSVGSTAGNTIYF. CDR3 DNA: TGCAGCGTTGGTTCGACAGCTGGAAACACCATATATTTT. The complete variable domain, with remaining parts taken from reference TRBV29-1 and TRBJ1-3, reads SAVISQKPSRDICQRGTSLTIQCQVDSQVTMMFWYRQQPGQSLTLIATANQGSEATYESGFVIDKFPISRPNLTFSTLTVSNMSPEDSSIYLCSVGSTAGNTIYFGEGSWLTVV.

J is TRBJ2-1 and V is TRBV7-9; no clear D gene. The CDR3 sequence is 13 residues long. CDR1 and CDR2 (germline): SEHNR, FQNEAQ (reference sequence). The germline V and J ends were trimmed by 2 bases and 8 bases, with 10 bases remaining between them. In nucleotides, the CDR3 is TGTGCCAGCAGCTTAACACTAATAGATGAGCAGTTCTTC. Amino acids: CASSLTLIDEQFF.

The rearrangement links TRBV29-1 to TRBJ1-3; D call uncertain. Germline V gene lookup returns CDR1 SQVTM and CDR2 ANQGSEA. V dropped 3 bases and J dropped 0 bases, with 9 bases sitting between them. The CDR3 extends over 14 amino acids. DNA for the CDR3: TGCAGCGTTGAGAAACAGCTCTCTGGAAACACCATATATTTT. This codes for CSVEKQLSGNTIYF. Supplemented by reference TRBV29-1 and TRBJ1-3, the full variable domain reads SAVISQKPSRDICQRGTSLTIQCQVDSQVTMMFWYRQQPGQSLTLIATANQGSEATYESGFVIDKFPISRPNLTFSTLTVSNMSPEDSSIYLCSVEKQLSGNTIYFGEGSWLTVV.

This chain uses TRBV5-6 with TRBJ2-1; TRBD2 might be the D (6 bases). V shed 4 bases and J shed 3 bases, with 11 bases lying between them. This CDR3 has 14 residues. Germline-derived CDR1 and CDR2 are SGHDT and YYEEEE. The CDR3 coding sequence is TGTGCCAGCAGCGAGGGACTTAACTACAATGAGCAGTTCTTC. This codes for CASSEGLNYNEQFF. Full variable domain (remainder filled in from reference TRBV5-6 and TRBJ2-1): DAGVTQSPTHLIKTRGQQVTLRCSPKSGHDTVSWYQQALGQGPQFIFQYYEEEERQRGNFPDRFSGHQFPNYSSELNVNALLLGDSALYLCASSEGLNYNEQFFGPGTRLTVL.

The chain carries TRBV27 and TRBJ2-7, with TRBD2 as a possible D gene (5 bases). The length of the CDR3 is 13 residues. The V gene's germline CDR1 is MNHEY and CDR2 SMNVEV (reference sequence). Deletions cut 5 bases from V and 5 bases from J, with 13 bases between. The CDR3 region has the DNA TGTGCCAGCAGTCTGGACTGGTACAACGAGCAGTACTTC. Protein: CASSLDWYNEQYF.